The clone carrying this TCR beta chain was observed once. These data originate in a study of blood T cell repertoires in COVID-19. The wider study: Samples came from the United States, Italy and Spain, spanning acute and convalescent COVID-19.

Profiled with immunoSEQ multiplex PCR; TCRdb holds only in-frame clones, not every one. The table shows about 390,000 clones, with approximately 87% occurring only once. In Cohort 3, a recovered donor had either two negative PCRs, clearance, or symptom resolution. The TCR was taken from a woman in her fifties or sixties who had recovered from COVID-19. Sequenced input: PBMCs or T cells enriched from blood (not recorded which).

The CDR3 loop reads CASSLSDSSSYEQYF. The CDR3 DNA is TGTGCCAGCAGTTTATCGGACAGTAGCTCCTACGAGCAGTACTTC. The V gene is TRBV27, the J gene TRBJ2-7, with D perhaps TRBD1 (6 bases). This CDR3 has 15 amino acids. Germline CDR1 MNHEY, CDR2 SMNVEV (reference sequence). The V end lost 0 bases, the J end lost 0 bases, and 9 bases lay between the germline ends.